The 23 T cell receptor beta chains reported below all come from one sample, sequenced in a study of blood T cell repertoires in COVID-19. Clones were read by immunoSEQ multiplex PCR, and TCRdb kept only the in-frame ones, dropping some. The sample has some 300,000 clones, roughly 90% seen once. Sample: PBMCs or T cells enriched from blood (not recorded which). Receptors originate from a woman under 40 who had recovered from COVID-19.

CDR3 nucleotide sequence: TGTGCCAGCAGTAGAGATCAGCCCCAGCATTTT. Translating it yields CASSRDQPQHF. This chain links TRBV28 with TRBJ1-5; D is unclear. Germline values: CDR1 MDHEN, CDR2 SYDVKM. The CDR3 runs 11 residues. V was cut by 5 bases and J by 5 bases, with 4 bases left in between.

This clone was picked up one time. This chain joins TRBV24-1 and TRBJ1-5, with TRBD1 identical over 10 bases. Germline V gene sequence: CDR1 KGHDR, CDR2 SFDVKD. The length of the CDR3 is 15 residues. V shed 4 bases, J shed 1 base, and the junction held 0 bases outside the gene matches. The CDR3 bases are TGTGCCACCAGTGAGGACAGGGGGAGCAATCAGCCCCAGCATTTT. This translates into CATSEDRGSNQPQHF.

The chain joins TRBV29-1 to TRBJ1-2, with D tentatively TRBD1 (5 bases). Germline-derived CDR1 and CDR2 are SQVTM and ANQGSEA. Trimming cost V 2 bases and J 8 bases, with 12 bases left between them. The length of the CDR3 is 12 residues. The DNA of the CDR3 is TGCAGCGTTGAACAGGGTCGAGGCGGCTACACCTTC. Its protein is CSVEQGRGGYTF.

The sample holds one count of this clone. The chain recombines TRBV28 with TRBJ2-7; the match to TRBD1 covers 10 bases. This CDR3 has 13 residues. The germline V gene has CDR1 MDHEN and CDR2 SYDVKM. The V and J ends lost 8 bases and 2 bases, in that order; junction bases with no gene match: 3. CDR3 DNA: TGTGCCAGCCTAGGGACAGGGGCCTACGAGCAGTACTTC. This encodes CASLGTGAYEQYF.

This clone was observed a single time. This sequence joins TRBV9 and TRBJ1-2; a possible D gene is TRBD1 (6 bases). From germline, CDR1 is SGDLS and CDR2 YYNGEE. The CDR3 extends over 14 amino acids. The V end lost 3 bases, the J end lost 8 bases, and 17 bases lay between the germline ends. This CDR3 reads CASSDGQSLGGYTF. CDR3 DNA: TGTGCCAGCAGCGATGGACAGAGCCTCGGGGGCTACACCTTC.

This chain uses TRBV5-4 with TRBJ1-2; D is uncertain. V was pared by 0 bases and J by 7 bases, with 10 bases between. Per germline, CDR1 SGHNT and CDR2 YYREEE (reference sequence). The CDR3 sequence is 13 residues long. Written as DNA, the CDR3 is TGTGCCAGCAGCTTGGAGAGGCAAGTTGGCTACACCTTC. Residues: CASSLERQVGYTF.

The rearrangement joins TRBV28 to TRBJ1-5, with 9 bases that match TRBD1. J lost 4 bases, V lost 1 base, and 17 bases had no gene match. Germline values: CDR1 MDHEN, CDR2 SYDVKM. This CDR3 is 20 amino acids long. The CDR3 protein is CASSLFRPDRGRLGNQPQHF. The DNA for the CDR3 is TGTGCCAGCAGTTTATTCAGGCCGGACAGGGGTCGTCTAGGAAATCAGCCCCAGCATTTT. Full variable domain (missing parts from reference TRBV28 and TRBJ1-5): DVKVTQSSRYLVKRTGEKVFLECVQDMDHENMFWYRQDPGLGLRLIYFSYDVKMKEKGDIPEGYSVSREKKERFSLILESASTNQTSMYLCASSLFRPDRGRLGNQPQHFGDGTRLSIL.

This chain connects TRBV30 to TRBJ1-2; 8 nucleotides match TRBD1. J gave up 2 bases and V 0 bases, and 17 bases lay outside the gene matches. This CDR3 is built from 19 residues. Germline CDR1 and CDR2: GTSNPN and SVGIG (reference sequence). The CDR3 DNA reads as TGTGCCTGGAGTGTACTGGATGTTTTCGAGACAGGGGCCAACTATGGCTACACCTTC. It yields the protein CAWSVLDVFETGANYGYTF. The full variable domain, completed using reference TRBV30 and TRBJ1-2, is SQTIHQWPATLVQPVGSPLSLECTVEGTSNPNLYWYRQAAGRGLQLLFYSVGIGQISSEVPQNLSASRPQDRQFILSSKKLLLSDSGFYLCAWSVLDVFETGANYGYTFGSGTRLTVV.

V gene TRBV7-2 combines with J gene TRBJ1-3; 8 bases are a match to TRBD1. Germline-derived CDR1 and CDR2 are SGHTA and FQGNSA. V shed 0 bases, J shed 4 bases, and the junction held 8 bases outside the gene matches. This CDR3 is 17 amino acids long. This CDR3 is CASSLAHQGARGNTIYF. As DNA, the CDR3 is TGTGCCAGCAGCTTAGCGCATCAGGGGGCGAGGGGAAACACCATATATTTT.

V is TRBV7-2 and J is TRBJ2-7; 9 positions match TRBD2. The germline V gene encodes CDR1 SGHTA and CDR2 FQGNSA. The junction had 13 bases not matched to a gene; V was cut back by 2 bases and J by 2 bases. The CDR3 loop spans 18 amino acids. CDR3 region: CASSLKLGLLAGPYEQYF. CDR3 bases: TGTGCCAGCAGCTTAAAATTGGGCCTACTAGCGGGCCCCTACGAGCAGTACTTC.

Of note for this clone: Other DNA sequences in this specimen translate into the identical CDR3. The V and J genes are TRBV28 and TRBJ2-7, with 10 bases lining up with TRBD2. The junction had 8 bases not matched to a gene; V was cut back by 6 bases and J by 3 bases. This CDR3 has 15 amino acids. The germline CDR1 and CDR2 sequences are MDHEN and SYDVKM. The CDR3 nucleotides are TGTGCCAGCAGCCACCCACTAGCGGGGATCTACGAGCAGTACTTC. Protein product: CASSHPLAGIYEQYF. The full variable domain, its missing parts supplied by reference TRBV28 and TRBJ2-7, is DVKVTQSSRYLVKRTGEKVFLECVQDMDHENMFWYRQDPGLGLRLIYFSYDVKMKEKGDIPEGYSVSREKKERFSLILESASTNQTSMYLCASSHPLAGIYEQYFGPGTRLTVT.

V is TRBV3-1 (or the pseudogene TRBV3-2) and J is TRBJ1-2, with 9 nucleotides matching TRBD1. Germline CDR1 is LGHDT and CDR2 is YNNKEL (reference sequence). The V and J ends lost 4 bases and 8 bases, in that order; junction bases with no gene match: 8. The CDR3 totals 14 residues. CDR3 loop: CASSPWTGEVGYTF. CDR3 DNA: TGTGCCAGCAGCCCTTGGACAGGGGAGGTGGGCTACACCTTC.

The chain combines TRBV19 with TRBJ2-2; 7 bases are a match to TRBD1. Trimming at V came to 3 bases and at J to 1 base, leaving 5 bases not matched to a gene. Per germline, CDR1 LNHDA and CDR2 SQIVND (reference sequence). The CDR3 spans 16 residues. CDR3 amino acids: CASSIPTGVNTGELFF. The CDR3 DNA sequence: TGTGCCAGTAGTATTCCTACAGGGGTGAACACCGGGGAGCTGTTTTTT. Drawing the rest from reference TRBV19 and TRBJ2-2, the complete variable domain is DGGITQSPKYLFRKEGQNVTLSCEQNLNHDAMYWYRQDPGQGLRLIYYSQIVNDFQKGDIAEGYSVSREKKESFPLTVTSAQKNPTAFYLCASSIPTGVNTGELFFGEGSRLTVL.

The CDR3 DNA is TGTGCCAGCAGTTCGCAGTTCAATCAGCCCCAGCATTTT. This encodes CASSSQFNQPQHF. The gene calls are TRBV6-1 and TRBJ1-5; the D is unclear. V dropped 5 bases and J dropped 3 bases, with 8 bases sitting between them. Germline V lookup: CDR1 MNHNS, CDR2 SASEGT. The CDR3 totals 13 residues.

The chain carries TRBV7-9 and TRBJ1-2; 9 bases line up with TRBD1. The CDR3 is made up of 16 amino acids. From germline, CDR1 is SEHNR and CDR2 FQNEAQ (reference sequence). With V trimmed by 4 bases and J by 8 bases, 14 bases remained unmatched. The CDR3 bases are TGTGCCAGCAGCTCGCCACAACAGGGGGCAAGGTACGGCTACACCTTC. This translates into CASSSPQQGARYGYTF.

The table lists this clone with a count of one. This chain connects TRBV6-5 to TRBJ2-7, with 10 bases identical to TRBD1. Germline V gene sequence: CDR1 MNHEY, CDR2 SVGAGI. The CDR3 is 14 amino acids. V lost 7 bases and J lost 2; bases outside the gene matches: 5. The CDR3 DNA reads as TGTGCCAGCACCGCCGGGACAGGGGCCTACGAGCAGTACTTC. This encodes CASTAGTGAYEQYF.

CDR3 in amino acids: CASSQEYEDRGDSYGYTF. Here the CDR3 DNA reads TGCGCCAGCAGCCAAGAATATGAGGACAGGGGGGATTCTTATGGCTACACCTTC. J is TRBJ1-2 and V is TRBV4-1, with 10 nucleotides matching TRBD1. The CDR3 length is 18 residues. With V trimmed by 0 bases and J by 5 bases, 12 bases remained unmatched. Germline values: CDR1 MGHRA, CDR2 YSYEKL.

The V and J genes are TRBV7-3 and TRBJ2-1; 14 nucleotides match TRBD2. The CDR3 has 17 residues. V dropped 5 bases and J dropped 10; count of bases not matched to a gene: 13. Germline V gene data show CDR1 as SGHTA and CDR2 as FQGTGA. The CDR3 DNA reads TGTGCCAGCAGCGTATCCGGGACTAGCGGGAGTGGTTGGGAGCAGTTCTTC. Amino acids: CASSVSGTSGSGWEQFF.

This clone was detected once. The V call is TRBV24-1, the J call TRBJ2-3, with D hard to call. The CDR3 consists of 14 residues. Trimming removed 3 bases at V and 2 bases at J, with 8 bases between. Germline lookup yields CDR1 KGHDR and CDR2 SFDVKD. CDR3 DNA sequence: TGTGCCACCAGTGATCCCGGTGCCACAGATACGCAGTATTTT. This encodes CATSDPGATDTQYF.

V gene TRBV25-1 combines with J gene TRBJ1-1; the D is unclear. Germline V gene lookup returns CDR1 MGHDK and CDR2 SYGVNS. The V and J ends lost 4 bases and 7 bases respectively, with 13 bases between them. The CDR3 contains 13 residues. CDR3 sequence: CASSVPGTFEAFF. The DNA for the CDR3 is TGTGCCAGCAGTGTCCCAGGAACTTTTGAAGCTTTCTTT. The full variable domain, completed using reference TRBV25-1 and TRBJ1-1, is EADIYQTPRYLVIGTGKKITLECSQTMGHDKMYWYQQDPGMELHLIHYSYGVNSTEKGDLSSESTVSRIRTEHFPLTLESARPSHTSQYLCASSVPGTFEAFFGQGTRLTVV.

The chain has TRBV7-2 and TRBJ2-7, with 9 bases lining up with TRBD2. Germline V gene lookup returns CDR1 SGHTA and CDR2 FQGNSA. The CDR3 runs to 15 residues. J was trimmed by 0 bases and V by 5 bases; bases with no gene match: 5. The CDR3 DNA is TGTGCCAGCAGCAGTAGCGGGGGTAGCTCCTACGAGCAGTACTTC. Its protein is CASSSSGGSSYEQYF.

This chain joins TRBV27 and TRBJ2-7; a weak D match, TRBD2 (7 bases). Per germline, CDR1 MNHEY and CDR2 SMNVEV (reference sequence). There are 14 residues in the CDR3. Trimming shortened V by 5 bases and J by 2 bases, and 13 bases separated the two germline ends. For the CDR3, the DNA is TGTGCCAGCAGTCTACGGGGGGCCGCCTACGAGCAGTACTTC. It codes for CASSLRGAAYEQYF.

The CDR3 nucleotides are TGTGCCAGCAGTTCTCTTAAGCGGGGGGCGATCACAGATACGCAGTATTTT. Translation: CASSSLKRGAITDTQYF. The chain carries TRBV27 and TRBJ2-3; 9 bases fit TRBD2. The CDR3 has 17 amino acids. The V gene end was trimmed by 4 bases and the J gene end by 2 bases; junction bases not matched to a gene: 10. Looked up from germline, CDR1 is MNHEY and CDR2 is SMNVEV (reference sequence).